Listed below are T cell receptor beta chains from one sample, sequenced in a study of T cell repertoires in ileal Crohn's disease. The method was immunoSEQ multiplex PCR; TCRdb's version includes in-frame clones alone and lacks a portion of them. The repertoire holds over 11,000 clones, with 65% to 85% as singletons. Input material: ileal tissue. The source of these receptors is an adult with Crohn's disease. CDR3s include the opening cysteine and the closing phenylalanine or tryptophan. Fields, in order: clone size, V gene, D gene, J gene, CDR3 protein, CDR3 DNA. The D gene is left open where the match is weak. Expanded clones get a size class; other rows say once, few or many, or leave the size out.

.	TRBV7-3	TRBD1	TRBJ2-1	CASSPGQGWNNEQFF	TGTGCCAGCAGCCCGGGACAGGGGTGGAACAATGAGCAGTTCTTC
.	TRBV5-6	TRBD1	TRBJ1-3	CASSLGQGAGNTIYF	TGTGCCAGCAGCCTCGGACAGGGGGCCGGAAACACCATATATTTT
.	TRBV2	.	TRBJ1-2	CASGPSVGYTF	TGTGCCAGCGGGCCATCAGTCGGCTACACCTTC
once	TRBV6-4	.	TRBJ1-1	CASSERFYLGARNIAEAFF	TGTGCCAGCAGTGAAAGGTTTTATTTGGGGGCCCGGAACATAGCTGAAGCTTTCTTT
.	TRBV5-1	.	TRBJ2-2	CASRTGNTGELFF	TGCGCCAGCAGAACCGGGAACACCGGGGAGCTGTTTTTT
few	TRBV29-1	TRBD2	TRBJ2-5	CSVLTSGRQTQYF	TGCAGCGTCTTAACTAGCGGGAGACAGACCCAGTACTTC
.	TRBV7-8	.	TRBJ2-3	CASSLGGRGTGSGDTQYF	TGTGCCAGCAGCTTAGGAGGTCGGGGGACCGGCTCAGGAGATACGCAGTATTTT
.	TRBV5-1	.	TRBJ2-7	CASSSRGRGEQYF	TGCGCCAGCAGCTCCCGAGGGAGAGGGGAGCAGTACTTC
.	TRBV2	.	TRBJ1-1	CASSEEVRTATEAFF	TGTGCCAGCAGTGAGGAGGTACGGACGGCCACTGAAGCTTTCTTT
.	TRBV7-9	TRBD2	TRBJ2-5	CASSLRGSGSRPRGETQYF	TGTGCCAGCAGCTTGCGTGGGAGCGGGAGCCGGCCGAGGGGAGAGACCCAGTACTTC
.	TRBV5-1	TRBD2	TRBJ2-7	CASSFGLAKEQYF	TGCGCCAGCAGCTTCGGACTAGCGAAAGAGCAGTACTTC
medium-sized	TRBV30	TRBD2	TRBJ2-2	CAWNEREHTGELFF	TGTGCCTGGAACGAGCGGGAGCACACCGGGGAGCTGTTTTTT
.	TRBV19	.	TRBJ2-1	CASSSSLSAPFF	TGTGCCAGTAGTTCGAGTCTCTCTGCACCGTTCTTC
.	TRBV5-1	TRBD1	TRBJ2-2	CASSSTGTGYTANTGELFF	TGCGCCAGCAGCTCCACCGGGACAGGGTATACCGCGAACACCGGGGAGCTGTTTTTT
.	TRBV6-5	TRBD1	TRBJ2-1	CASSYPNRGSTEQFF	TGTGCCAGCAGTTACCCCAACAGGGGATCTACTGAGCAGTTCTTC
.	TRBV25-1	.	TRBJ2-1	CASSPDRGGVNNEQFF	TGTGCCAGCAGCCCCGACAGGGGAGGGGTAAACAATGAGCAGTTCTTC
few	TRBV2	.	TRBJ2-7	CASNSGFHEQYF	TGTGCCAGCAATTCAGGGTTCCACGAGCAGTACTTC
.	TRBV19	TRBD2	TRBJ2-7	CASRRTSGIAEQYF	TGTGCCAGTAGGAGGACTAGCGGGATAGCCGAGCAGTACTTC
medium-sized	TRBV2	.	TRBJ1-4	CATGTRSFANEKLFF	TGTGCCACCGGAACCCGTAGCTTCGCTAATGAAAAACTGTTTTTT
.	TRBV20-1	.	TRBJ2-7	CSAKPIDEQYF	TGCAGTGCCAAGCCGATCGACGAGCAGTACTTC
.	TRBV15	.	TRBJ1-1	CATSRGRANTEAFF	TGTGCCACCAGCAGAGGCAGGGCGAACACTGAAGCTTTCTTT
.	TRBV11-2	.	TRBJ2-7	CASSSLEQSEQYF	TGTGCCAGCAGCTCCCTGGAGCAATCAGAGCAGTACTTC
.	TRBV5-4	TRBD1	TRBJ2-5	CASSLATRLQGEQTQYF	TGTGCCAGCAGCTTGGCCACCAGGCTCCAGGGGGAGCAGACCCAGTACTTC
.	TRBV2	.	TRBJ2-7	CASTPKGSIYEQYF	TGTGCCAGCACCCCAAAAGGGAGTATCTACGAGCAGTACTTC
medium-sized	TRBV6-1	TRBD2	TRBJ2-1	CASTQTSGGWTEQFF	TGTGCCAGCACCCAGACTAGCGGGGGGTGGACTGAGCAGTTCTTC
.	TRBV11-3	.	TRBJ1-1	CASSLDRSTEAFF	TGTGCCAGCAGCTTAGATCGTAGTACTGAAGCTTTCTTT
few	TRBV6-1	.	TRBJ1-4	CASSARRGGDEKLFF	TGTGCCAGCAGTGCTCGGCGGGGAGGTGACGAAAAACTGTTTTTT
.	TRBV5-6	.	TRBJ2-7	CASSLRGTYEQYF	TGTGCCAGCAGCTTGCGCGGAACCTACGAGCAGTACTTC
.	TRBV5-4	.	TRBJ2-7	CASSLAGAPFVEQYF	TGTGCCAGCAGTTTAGCAGGGGCCCCCTTCGTCGAGCAGTACTTC
.	TRBV2	TRBD1	TRBJ2-7	CASSEEGASYEQYF	TGTGCCAGCAGTGAAGAGGGGGCCTCCTACGAGCAGTACTTC
.	TRBV30	TRBD1	TRBJ2-7	CAWSVGGQPVYEQYF	TGTGCCTGGAGTGTAGGGGGACAGCCCGTATACGAGCAGTACTTC
.	TRBV19	.	TRBJ2-3	CASSIGGGATDTQYF	TGTGCCAGTAGTATAGGGGGCGGAGCCACAGATACGCAGTATTTT
.	TRBV29-1	.	TRBJ1-2	CSVYRDYGYTF	TGCAGCGTTTACAGAGACTATGGCTACACCTTC
.	TRBV2	.	TRBJ1-3	CASTSPRGAAGNTIYF	TGTGCCAGCACGTCCCCACGGGGGGCTGCTGGAAACACCATATATTTT
few	TRBV6-1	.	TRBJ1-2	CASRDFWLGYTF	TGTGCCAGCAGGGACTTTTGGCTTGGCTACACCTTC
.	TRBV25-1	TRBD2	TRBJ2-5	CASSEPGLAGGQETQYF	TGTGCCAGCAGTGAACCGGGACTAGCGGGGGGCCAAGAGACCCAGTACTTC
.	TRBV25-1	.	TRBJ1-2	CASGQGNYGYTF	TGTGCCAGCGGGCAGGGTAACTATGGCTACACCTTC
.	TRBV5-1	TRBD1	TRBJ1-4	CASSFQGAQEKLFF	TGCGCCAGCAGCTTCCAGGGGGCACAGGAAAAACTGTTTTTT
.	TRBV11-2	TRBD1	TRBJ2-6	CASSLYPRTGQTGANVLTF	TGTGCCAGCAGCTTGTACCCGCGGACAGGCCAGACAGGGGCCAACGTCCTGACTTTC
.	TRBV7-3	.	TRBJ2-5	CASSLTGLVQETQYF	TGTGCCAGCAGCTTAACAGGACTGGTCCAAGAGACCCAGTACTTC
once	TRBV6-6	.	TRBJ2-2	CASSRPGINSGELFF	TGTGCCAGCAGTCGCCCGGGTATTAACTCCGGGGAGCTGTTTTTT
.	TRBV5-4	TRBD1	TRBJ2-7	CASSSTGGGEQYF	TGTGCCAGCAGCTCGACAGGGGGGGGCGAGCAGTACTTC
once	TRBV4-1	TRBD2	TRBJ2-3	CASATSSTDTQYF	TGCGCCAGCGCGACTAGCAGCACAGATACGCAGTATTTT
.	TRBV6-4	TRBD1	TRBJ2-2	CASSETGEPTGELFF	TGTGCCAGCAGTGAAACAGGGGAACCTACCGGGGAGCTGTTTTTT
once	TRBV11-2	TRBD1	TRBJ2-7	CASRKQGALEQYF	TGTGCCAGCAGGAAGCAGGGGGCGCTTGAGCAGTACTTC
.	TRBV13	.	TRBJ1-2	CASRGGSWDGYTF	TGTGCCAGCCGCGGGGGGAGCTGGGATGGCTACACCTTC